Here is one TCR beta chain with its context. This specimen belongs to a study of blood T cell repertoires in COVID-19. About the study: Researchers got acute and convalescent COVID-19 samples from the United States, Italy and Spain. T cells, B-cell-depleted T cells, or PBMCs supplied cDNA or gDNA.

The study drew participants aged about 18 to 89 years from roughly 25 US areas. Participant-given clinical history determined each cohort assignment. Assay: immunoSEQ multiplex PCR; the TCRdb copy retains only in-frame clones and omits some. The sample includes 300,000 or so clones, 85% to 90% of them seen just once. Sequencing was performed on PBMCs or T cells enriched from blood (not recorded which). The receptor was isolated from a woman between 18 and 29 years old who had recovered from COVID-19.

This CDR3 is CASSFYDGTQYF. For the CDR3, the DNA is TGTGCCAGCAGCTTCTACGATGGGACCCAGTACTTC. V is TRBV7-9 and J is TRBJ2-5; D gene ambiguous. Trimming took off 3 bases at V and 7 bases at J, with 9 bases between the two ends. Germline V gives CDR1 SEHNR, CDR2 FQNEAQ (reference sequence). This CDR3 is 12 amino acids long.